These 20 T cell receptor beta chains share one sample of origin, sequenced in a study of cytomegalovirus exposure and HLA in healthy donors. The primer mix had 60 Vbeta and 13 Jbeta primers. TCRdb's table, derived via immunoSEQ multiplex PCR, lists solely in-frame clones and lacks some. Of roughly 120,000 clones detected, over 75% appear once; the ten largest clones hold around 13%. Sequenced input: PBMCs. These receptors originate from a woman between 40 and 50 years old in good health and CMV-seropositive.

V usage is TRBV6-6 and J usage is TRBJ1-1; the D gene is possibly TRBD1 (5 bases). Trimming cost V 6 bases and J 11 bases, with 13 bases left between them. The CDR3 loop spans 11 amino acids. Germline lookup yields CDR1 MNHNY and CDR2 SVGAGI (reference sequence). This CDR3 reads CASRDGGRAFF. The CDR3 coding sequence is TGTGCCAGCAGGGACGGGGGGAGGGCTTTCTTT.

In its sample, this clone was seen once. The chain carries TRBV6-6 and TRBJ1-4, with TRBD1 matching 8 bases. V was pared by 6 bases and J by 6 bases, with 6 bases of the junction left unmatched. CDR3 length: 14 residues. CDR1 and CDR2 from the germline V gene are MNHNY and SVGAGI (reference sequence). The CDR3, as DNA: TGTGCCAGCAGCCCCGGGACAGGCTATGAAAAACTGTTTTTT. This sequence encodes CASSPGTGYEKLFF.

The rearrangement links TRBV28 to TRBJ2-7, with TRBD2 matching over 10 bases. V was clipped by 2 bases and J by 6 bases; unmatched bases: 7. Germline V gene sequence: CDR1 MDHEN, CDR2 SYDVKM. CDR3 size: 15 residues. CDR3 sequence: CASSLPLAGDGEQYF. CDR3 bases: TGTGCCAGCAGTTTACCTCTAGCGGGAGACGGCGAGCAGTACTTC.

The chain is built from TRBV18 and TRBJ2-7; D is ambiguous. Germline V gene lookup returns CDR1 KGHSH and CDR2 LQKENI. CDR3 length: 14 amino acids. Trimming took 5 bases from V and 4 from J, leaving 15 bases between them. The CDR3 here is CASSSRVPPYEQYF. CDR3 DNA sequence: TGTGCCAGCTCATCCCGGGTCCCCCCATACGAGCAGTACTTC.

The genes are TRBV2 and TRBJ2-7; 10 bases agree with TRBD1. This CDR3 has 15 amino acids. Germline assignment: CDR1 SNHLY and CDR2 FYNNEI. V lost 8 bases to trimming and J lost 0 bases; unmatched junction nucleotides: 7. The CDR3 sequence: CASQRTGGYSYEQYF. As DNA, the CDR3 is TGTGCCAGCCAGAGGACAGGGGGGTACTCCTACGAGCAGTACTTC.

In this sample, this clone turned up a few times. This chain links TRBV27 with TRBJ1-2; 7 bases line up with TRBD1. CDR1 MNHEY and CDR2 SMNVEV come from the germline V gene (reference sequence). This CDR3 has 16 amino acids. V lost 6 bases, J lost 5 bases, and 15 bases stayed unmatched. The CDR3 DNA reads as TGTGCCAGCAGACCCCGGACAGGATTACTCTCGTATGGCTACACCTTC. Its protein product is CASRPRTGLLSYGYTF.

This sequence joins TRBV7-9 and TRBJ2-7, with a tentative D call TRBD1 (6 bases). The V gene lost 5 bases and the J gene lost 6 bases, with 17 bases spanning the gap. The germline gives CDR1 SEHNR, CDR2 FQNEAQ (reference sequence). CDR3 length: 14 residues. DNA for the CDR3: TGTGCCAGCAGCAATACGTCCACAGGGACCGAGCAGTACTTC. As protein: CASSNTSTGTEQYF. Looking up the rest from reference TRBV7-9 and TRBJ2-7 gives the full variable domain: DTGVSQNPRHKITKRGQNVTFRCDPISEHNRLYWYRQTLGQGPEFLTYFQNEAQLEKSRLLSDRFSAERPKGSFSTLEIQRTEQGDSAMYLCASSNTSTGTEQYFGPGTRLTVT.

The rearrangement uses TRBV5-1 and TRBJ2-6; D unresolved. Germline V gene data show CDR1 as SGHRS and CDR2 as YFSETQ. V lost 0 bases and J 2 bases, leaving 6 bases between the germline ends. The CDR3 totals 15 residues. DNA for the CDR3: TGCGCCAGCAGCTTGGTAACAACTGGGGCCAACGTCCTGACTTTC. Protein sequence: CASSLVTTGANVLTF.

The V call is TRBV4-2, the J call TRBJ2-7; 7 bases align to TRBD1. Germline lookup yields CDR1 LGHNA and CDR2 YNFKEQ. The CDR3 is 14 amino acids. V shed 1 base and J 2 bases; nucleotides not matched to a gene: 2. The CDR3 DNA is TGTGCCAGCAGCCAAGGACAGGGCACCTACGAGCAGTACTTC. As protein: CASSQGQGTYEQYF.

The J gene is TRBJ1-1, the V gene TRBV6-5; D is possibly TRBD1 (5 bases). The CDR3 is made up of 14 amino acids. The V end was cut by 2 bases, the J end by 3 bases, with 10 bases between. Germline V gene sequence: CDR1 MNHEY, CDR2 SVGAGI. CDR3 protein: CASSYRGRDTEAFF. The CDR3 DNA sequence: TGTGCCAGCAGTTACCGGGGGAGGGACACTGAAGCTTTCTTT.

V is TRBV19 and J is TRBJ2-3; D gene uncertain. Trimming removed 3 bases at V and 0 bases at J, with 7 bases between. The germline CDR1 and CDR2 sequences are LNHDA and SQIVND (reference sequence). The CDR3 runs to 14 residues. CDR3 in DNA: TGTGCCAGTAGTATGGCCGGGAGCACAGATACGCAGTATTTT. Residues: CASSMAGSTDTQYF. Based on the CDR3 plus reference TRBV19 and TRBJ2-3, the full variable domain is DGGITQSPKYLFRKEGQNVTLSCEQNLNHDAMYWYRQDPGQGLRLIYYSQIVNDFQKGDIAEGYSVSREKKESFPLTVTSAQKNPTAFYLCASSMAGSTDTQYFGPGTRLTVL.

The chain recombines TRBV6-6 with TRBJ1-2; 8 positions agree with TRBD1. This CDR3 is 13 amino acids long. CDR1 MNHNY and CDR2 SVGAGI come from the germline V gene (reference sequence). J lost 5 bases, V lost 6 bases, and 5 bases had no gene match. CDR3 bases: TGTGCCAGCAGCCCGACAGGGGAATATGGCTACACCTTC. Its protein product is CASSPTGEYGYTF.

This chain connects TRBV11-2 to TRBJ1-4; D might be TRBD1 (5 bases). CDR1 and CDR2 from the germline V gene are SGHAT and FQNNGV. This CDR3 has 16 residues. The ends were cut back, 5 bases at V and 7 bases at J, with 20 bases in the middle. CDR3 bases: TGTGCCAGCAGCCCCAGGCCCTCGGAGGGGCGTGAAAAACTGTTTTTT. Translating gives CASSPRPSEGREKLFF.

The rearrangement joins TRBV5-8 to TRBJ2-5, with D possibly being TRBD1 (5 bases). The CDR3 consists of 15 residues. Trimming removed 0 bases from V and 3 bases from J, with 12 bases in between. Germline V CDR1 and CDR2: SGHTS, YDEGEE. This CDR3 is CASSLAGKMEETQYF. The CDR3, as DNA: TGTGCCAGCAGCTTGGCAGGGAAAATGGAAGAGACCCAGTACTTC.

The rearrangement joins TRBV5-1 to TRBJ1-4; D gene uncertain. Germline CDR1 and CDR2: SGHRS and YFSETQ. This CDR3 is built from 14 residues. V was trimmed by 4 bases and J by 8 bases, leaving 15 bases between them. DNA for the CDR3: TGCGCCAGCAGCCTGGACGGCGGAGCGGAAAAACTGTTTTTT. Residues: CASSLDGGAEKLFF.

The chain employs TRBV28 and TRBJ1-2; 7 nucleotides agree with TRBD1. In germline, CDR1 is MDHEN, CDR2 SYDVKM. The CDR3 is 14 residues long. J gave up 8 bases and V 6 bases, and 12 bases lay outside the gene matches. CDR3 in DNA: TGTGCCAGCAGCCCCTGGACAGGTTCTACAGGCTACACCTTC. This translates into CASSPWTGSTGYTF.

The genes are TRBV6-1 and TRBJ1-2, with D maybe TRBD1 (6 bases). The CDR3 extends over 13 amino acids. The germline CDR1 and CDR2 sequences are MNHNS and SASEGT. V was trimmed by 6 bases and J by 4 bases, leaving 12 bases between them. The CDR3 spells CASRDSLSYGYTF. CDR3 nucleotides: TGTGCCAGCAGGGACAGTCTGAGCTATGGCTACACCTTC.

This chain joins TRBV11-2 and TRBJ1-1; D remains ambiguous. Germline V lookup: CDR1 SGHAT, CDR2 FQNNGV. V lost 1 base, J lost 10 bases, and 13 bases lay in between. The CDR3 totals 13 residues. The CDR3 reads CASSLVPARGAFF. In DNA form, the CDR3 reads TGTGCCAGCAGCTTAGTCCCGGCGCGAGGAGCTTTCTTT.

The chain joins TRBV7-8 to TRBJ2-5; the match to TRBD1 covers 10 bases. The V gene end was trimmed by 7 bases and the J gene end by 5 bases; junction bases not matched to a gene: 4. Germline V gene data show CDR1 as SGHVS and CDR2 as FQNEAQ. The CDR3 totals 13 residues. CDR3 sequence reads: CASTPGQGETQYF. In DNA, the CDR3 is TGTGCCAGCACTCCGGGACAGGGGGAGACCCAGTACTTC. The variable domain in full, with the rest retrieved from reference TRBV7-8 and TRBJ2-5, is GAGVSQSPRYKVAKRGQDVALRCDPISGHVSLFWYQQALGQGPEFLTYFQNEAQLDKSGLPSDRFFAERPEGSVSTLKIQRTQQEDSAVYLCASTPGQGETQYFGPGTRLLVL.

The V and J genes are TRBV28 and TRBJ1-5; D is unclear. From germline, CDR1 is MDHEN and CDR2 SYDVKM. Trimming pared 5 bases from V and 3 bases from J, leaving 20 bases between. The CDR3 length is 17 residues. The CDR3 region is CASSLPILPGPNQPQHF. CDR3 bases: TGTGCCAGCAGTCTCCCCATTCTTCCTGGGCCCAATCAGCCCCAGCATTTT.